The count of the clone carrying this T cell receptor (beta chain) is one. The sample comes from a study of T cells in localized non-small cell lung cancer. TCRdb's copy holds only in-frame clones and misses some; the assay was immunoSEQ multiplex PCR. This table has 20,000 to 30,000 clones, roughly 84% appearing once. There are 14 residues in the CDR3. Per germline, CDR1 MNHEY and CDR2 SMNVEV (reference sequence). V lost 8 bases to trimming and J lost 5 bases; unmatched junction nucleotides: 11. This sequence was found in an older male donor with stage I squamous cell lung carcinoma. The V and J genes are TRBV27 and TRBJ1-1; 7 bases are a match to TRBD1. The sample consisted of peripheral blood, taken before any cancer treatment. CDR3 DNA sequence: TGTGCCAGCCGCTGGGGAAGGGGGCGGACTGAAGCTTTCTTT. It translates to CASRWGRGRTEAFF.